The rows below give T cell receptor beta chains drawn from one sample of a study of cytomegalovirus exposure and HLA in healthy donors. Method: immunoSEQ multiplex PCR; TCRdb's copy keeps in-frame clones and lacks some. This table has some 76,000 clones, 94% appearing once. The material sequenced was PBMCs. The receptors here all came from a woman aged 18-29 years in good health and CMV-seronegative. Both conserved end residues are part of each CDR3. D genes are given only for firm matches. Clone size is given for some rows only: seen once, a few or many times, or a class if the clone is expanded.

size,D,V,J,CDR3,DNA
few,TRBD1,TRBV6-1,TRBJ1-1,CASVDRDGDTEAFF,TGTGCCAGCGTAGACAGGGACGGGGACACTGAAGCTTTCTTT
NA,TRBD1,TRBV6-6,TRBJ1-6,CASYGQGNSPLHF,TGTGCCAGTTATGGACAGGGCAATTCACCCCTCCACTTT
once,NA,TRBV15,TRBJ1-1,CATRQTAEYTEAFF,TGTGCCACCCGACAAACCGCAGAGTACACTGAAGCTTTCTTT
NA,TRBD1,TRBV2,TRBJ1-1,CASRPQGVDTEAFF,TGTGCCAGCAGGCCACAGGGGGTTGACACTGAAGCTTTCTTT
NA,NA,TRBV19,TRBJ1-2,CASISALHEDGYTF,TGTGCCAGTATATCGGCCCTCCACGAGGATGGCTACACCTTC
NA,TRBD1,TRBV9,TRBJ2-7,CASSPSGTGTFEQYF,TGTGCCAGCAGCCCGTCCGGGACAGGGACATTCGAGCAGTACTTC
NA,NA,TRBV28,TRBJ2-1,CASSPSGVRTYNEQFF,TGTGCCAGCAGTCCCTCAGGGGTTAGGACCTACAATGAGCAGTTCTTC
NA,TRBD1,TRBV7-9,TRBJ2-3,CASSGTVSTDTQYF,TGTGCCAGCAGCGGGACAGTTAGCACAGATACGCAGTATTTT
once,TRBD1,TRBV2,TRBJ2-3,CASRADRGTDTQYF,TGTGCCAGCAGAGCAGACAGGGGTACAGATACGCAGTATTTT
NA,TRBD1,TRBV19,TRBJ1-2,CASSAPGQHPESSGDRGSSYGYTF,TGTGCCAGTAGTGCTCCGGGACAGCACCCTGAAAGCAGTGGGGACAGGGGATCTAGCTATGGCTACACCTTC
NA,NA,TRBV27,TRBJ2-7,CASSLGSGGYEQYF,TGTGCCAGCAGTTTAGGTTCCGGCGGCTACGAGCAGTACTTC
NA,TRBD1,TRBV5-1,TRBJ2-3,CASSRGQDTDTQYF,TGCGCCAGCAGCAGAGGACAGGACACAGATACGCAGTATTTT
NA,TRBD2,TRBV6-4,TRBJ2-3,CASSDGLGGTDTQYF,TGTGCCAGCAGTGACGGACTAGGGGGCACAGATACGCAGTATTTT
NA,NA,TRBV11-3,TRBJ1-1,CASSLSGGLAEAFF,TGTGCCAGCAGCTTATCGGGGGGCCTCGCTGAAGCTTTCTTT
NA,NA,TRBV7-9,TRBJ1-1,CASSFPHNMNTEAFF,TGTGCCAGCAGCTTTCCACATAACATGAACACTGAAGCTTTCTTT
NA,NA,TRBV7-9,TRBJ1-1,CASLGDTEAFF,TGTGCCTCGCTAGGGGATACTGAAGCTTTCTTT
NA,NA,TRBV6-1,TRBJ2-3,CASSGGGVGSDTQYF,TGTGCCAGCAGTGGGGGGGGCGTGGGCTCAGATACGCAGTATTTT
NA,TRBD2,TRBV27,TRBJ2-1,CASRYIAGGPYNEQFF,TGTGCCAGCAGATATATAGCGGGAGGGCCCTACAATGAGCAGTTCTTC
NA,TRBD2,TRBV4-2,TRBJ2-5,CASSQAGGKETQYF,TGTGCCAGCAGCCAAGCGGGAGGTAAAGAGACCCAGTACTTC
NA,TRBD1,TRBV6-6,TRBJ1-1,CASSYSPGQGTEAFF,TGTGCCAGCAGTTACTCACCGGGACAGGGAACTGAAGCTTTCTTT
NA,NA,TRBV6-5,TRBJ2-3,CASSPNGIRTDTQYF,TGTGCCAGCAGTCCGAACGGGATCCGCACAGATACGCAGTATTTT
NA,NA,TRBV7-6,TRBJ2-7,CASSLAQARIPYEQYF,TGTGCCAGCAGCTTAGCGCAAGCCAGGATCCCTTACGAGCAGTACTTC
NA,TRBD1,TRBV6-5,TRBJ2-7,CASGGGDRGTYEQYF,TGTGCCAGCGGTGGGGGGGACAGGGGGACGTACGAGCAGTACTTC
NA,NA,TRBV27,TRBJ2-2,CASRSGLHEGTGELFF,TGTGCCAGCAGATCCGGACTTCACGAGGGTACCGGGGAGCTGTTTTTT
NA,NA,TRBV11-3,TRBJ2-5,CASSLDRYSEGETQYF,TGTGCCAGCAGCTTAGATCGTTATTCGGAGGGCGAGACCCAGTACTTC
NA,TRBD2,TRBV10-3,TRBJ2-1,CAIRGLAGVDEQFF,TGTGCCATCAGAGGACTAGCGGGAGTCGATGAGCAGTTCTTC
once,TRBD1,TRBV11-2,TRBJ1-1,CASSLGLAGGGIGTEAFF,TGTGCCAGCAGCTTAGGTTTAGCAGGGGGCGGAATTGGGACTGAAGCTTTCTTT
NA,NA,TRBV18,TRBJ1-1,CASSSASVGAGGLNTEAFF,TGTGCCAGCTCATCTGCCTCCGTTGGGGCCGGGGGGCTAAACACTGAAGCTTTCTTT
NA,NA,TRBV6-5,TRBJ1-1,CASRFAGNSGEAFF,TGTGCCAGCAGGTTCGCAGGGAATTCAGGTGAAGCTTTCTTT
NA,TRBD1,TRBV5-1,TRBJ2-7,CASSLDRGYEQYF,TGCGCCAGCAGCTTGGACAGGGGCTACGAGCAGTACTTC
NA,NA,TRBV19,TRBJ1-2,CASSRGHSYGYTF,TGTGCCAGTAGTAGGGGACATAGCTATGGCTACACCTTC
NA,NA,TRBV19,TRBJ1-2,CASSIAVDSPRFYTF,TGTGCCAGTAGTATAGCCGTAGACAGCCCACGTTTCTACACCTTC